This record concerns one TCR beta chain sequence. In the original workflow: Amplification with reference gene primers provided the estimates of nucleated cell counts. Profiling relied on immunoSEQ multiplex PCR, and the TCRdb table lists in-frame clones only, not all of them. Clonal size and the V and J genes are those of that table, whereas D and trimming came from the DNA. The data show some 150,000 clones, about 85% seen once. Trimming cost V 1 base and J 1 base, with 9 bases left between them. The CDR3 covers 14 residues. The germline V gene has CDR1 SQVTM and CDR2 ANQGSEA. The data originate from a study of blood T cell repertoires in COVID-19. The wider study: Acute-phase and convalescent COVID-19 samples originated in the United States, Italy and Spain. The cDNA or gDNA used as material had been derived from T cells, B-cell-depleted T cells, or PBMCs.

The sequence derives from a man in his forties with acute or convalescent COVID-19. Specimen: peripheral blood. The chain combines TRBV29-1 with TRBJ2-3, with D possibly matching TRBD1 (5 bases). Written as DNA, the CDR3 is TGCAGCGTTGAAGGGGAAGGGGGCACAGATACGCAGTATTTT. Its protein product is CSVEGEGGTDTQYF.